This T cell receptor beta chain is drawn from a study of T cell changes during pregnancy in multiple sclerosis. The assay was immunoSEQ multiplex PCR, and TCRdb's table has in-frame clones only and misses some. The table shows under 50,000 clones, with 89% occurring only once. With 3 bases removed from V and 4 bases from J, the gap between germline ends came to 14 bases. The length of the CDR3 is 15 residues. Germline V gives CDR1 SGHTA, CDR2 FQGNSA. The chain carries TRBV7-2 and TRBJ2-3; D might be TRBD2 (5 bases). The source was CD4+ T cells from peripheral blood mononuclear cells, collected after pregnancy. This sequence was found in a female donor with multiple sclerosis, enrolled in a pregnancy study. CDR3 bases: TGTGCCAGCAGCTTTCCTAGCAAGGTTTCAGATACGCAGTATTTT. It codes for CASSFPSKVSDTQYF. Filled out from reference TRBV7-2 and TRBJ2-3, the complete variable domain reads GAGVSQSPSNKVTEKGKDVELRCDPISGHTALYWYRQSLGQGLEFLIYFQGNSAPDKSGLPSDRFSAERTGGSVSTLTIQRTQQEDSAVYLCASSFPSKVSDTQYFGPGTRLTVL.